This T cell receptor beta chain was recorded in a study of blood T cell repertoires in COVID-19. Study details: Spain, Italy and the United States supplied samples that represented acute and convalescent COVID-19.

As processed by the authors: Amplification with reference gene primers provided the estimates of nucleated cell counts. Only in-frame clones appear in the TCRdb table, and some are missing; sequencing was by immunoSEQ multiplex PCR. Clonal size and the V and J genes are those of that table, whereas D and trimming came from the DNA. This table holds around 250,000 clones, about 83% found once. Trimming removed 4 bases at V and 6 bases at J, with 19 bases between. CDR1 and CDR2 from the germline V gene are SGHRS and YFSETQ. The CDR3 is made up of 15 amino acids. The genes are TRBV5-1 and TRBJ1-1; D is possibly TRBD1 (6 bases). The source of this sequence is a man older than 75 with acute or convalescent COVID-19. Sequences were obtained from peripheral blood. DNA for the CDR3: TGCGCCAGCAGCACCACTCAACAGGGTCGGGCTGAAGCTTTCTTT. Translated: CASSTTQQGRAEAFF. Full variable domain (missing parts from reference TRBV5-1 and TRBJ1-1): KAGVTQTPRYLIKTRGQQVTLSCSPISGHRSVSWYQQTPGQGLQFLFEYFSETQRNKGNFPGRFSGRQFSNSRSEMNVSTLELGDSALYLCASSTTQQGRAEAFFGQGTRLTVV.